Here is one T cell receptor (beta chain) with its context. Its specificity is unknown. Over several immunoSEQ plates, each subset's genomic DNA was distributed in even portions. Profiling relied on immunoSEQ multiplex PCR, and the TCRdb table lists in-frame clones only, not all of them. The sample records about 2 million clones, roughly 95% being singletons. The data belong to a study of shared clonotypes between healthy human individuals. Study-level results: Relative to memory subsets, naive subsets generally showed larger estimated richness.

The V segment lost 5 bases and the J segment 5 bases; nucleotides outside the gene matches: 12. This CDR3 comprises 16 residues. The V gene's germline CDR1 is MNHNY and CDR2 SVGAGI (reference sequence). The sequence was collected from a man aged 18 to 30 in good health. The source material was naive CD4+ T cells sorted from blood. Subset defined: CD45RA+ positively selected. The chain links TRBV6-6 to TRBJ1-3; 7 bases are a match to TRBD1. This CDR3 is CASSPTLTGSRNTIYF. The CDR3 nucleotides read TGTGCCAGCAGTCCGACTCTGACAGGGAGCAGAAACACCATATATTTT.